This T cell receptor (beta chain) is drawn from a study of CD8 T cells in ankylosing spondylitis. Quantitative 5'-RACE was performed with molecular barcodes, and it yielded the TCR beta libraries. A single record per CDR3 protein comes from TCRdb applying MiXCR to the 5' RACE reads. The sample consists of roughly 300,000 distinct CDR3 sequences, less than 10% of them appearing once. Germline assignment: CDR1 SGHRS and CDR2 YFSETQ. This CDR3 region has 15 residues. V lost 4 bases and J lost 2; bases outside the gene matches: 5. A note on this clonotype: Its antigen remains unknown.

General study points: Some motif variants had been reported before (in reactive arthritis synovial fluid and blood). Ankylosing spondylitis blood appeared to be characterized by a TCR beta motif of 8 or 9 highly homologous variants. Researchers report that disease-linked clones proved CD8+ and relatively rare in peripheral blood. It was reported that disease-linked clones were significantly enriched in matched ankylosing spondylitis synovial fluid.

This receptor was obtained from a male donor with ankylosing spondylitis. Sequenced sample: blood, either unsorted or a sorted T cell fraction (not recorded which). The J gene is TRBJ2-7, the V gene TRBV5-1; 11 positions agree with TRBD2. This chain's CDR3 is CASSETSGATYEQYF. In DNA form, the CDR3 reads TGCGCCAGCAGCGAGACTAGCGGGGCCACCTACGAGCAGTACTTC.